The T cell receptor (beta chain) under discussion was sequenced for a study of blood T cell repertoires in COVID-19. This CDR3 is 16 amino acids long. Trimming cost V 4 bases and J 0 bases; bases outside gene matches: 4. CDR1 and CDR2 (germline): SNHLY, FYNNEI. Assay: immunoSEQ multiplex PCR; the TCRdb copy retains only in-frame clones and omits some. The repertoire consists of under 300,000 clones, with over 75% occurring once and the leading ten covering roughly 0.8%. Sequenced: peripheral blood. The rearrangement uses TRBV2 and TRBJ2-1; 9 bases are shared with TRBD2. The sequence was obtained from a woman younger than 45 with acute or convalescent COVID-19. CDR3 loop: CASSGTSESSYNEQFF. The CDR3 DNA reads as TGTGCCAGCAGTGGGACTAGCGAGAGCTCCTACAATGAGCAGTTCTTC.